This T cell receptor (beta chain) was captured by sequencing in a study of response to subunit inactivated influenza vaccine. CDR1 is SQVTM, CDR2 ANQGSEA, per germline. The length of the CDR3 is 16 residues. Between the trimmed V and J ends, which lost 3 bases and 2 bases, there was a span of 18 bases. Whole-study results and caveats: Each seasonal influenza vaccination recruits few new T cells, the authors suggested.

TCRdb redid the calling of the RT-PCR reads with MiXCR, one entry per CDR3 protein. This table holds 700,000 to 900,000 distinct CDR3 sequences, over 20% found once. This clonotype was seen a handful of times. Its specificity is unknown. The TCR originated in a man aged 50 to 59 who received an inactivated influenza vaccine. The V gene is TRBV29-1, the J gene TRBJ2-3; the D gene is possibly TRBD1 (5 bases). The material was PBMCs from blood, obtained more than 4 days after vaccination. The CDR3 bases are TGCAGCGTTGATGATGGGGCAGCCGTTACCACAGATACGCAGTATTTT. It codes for CSVDDGAAVTTDTQYF.